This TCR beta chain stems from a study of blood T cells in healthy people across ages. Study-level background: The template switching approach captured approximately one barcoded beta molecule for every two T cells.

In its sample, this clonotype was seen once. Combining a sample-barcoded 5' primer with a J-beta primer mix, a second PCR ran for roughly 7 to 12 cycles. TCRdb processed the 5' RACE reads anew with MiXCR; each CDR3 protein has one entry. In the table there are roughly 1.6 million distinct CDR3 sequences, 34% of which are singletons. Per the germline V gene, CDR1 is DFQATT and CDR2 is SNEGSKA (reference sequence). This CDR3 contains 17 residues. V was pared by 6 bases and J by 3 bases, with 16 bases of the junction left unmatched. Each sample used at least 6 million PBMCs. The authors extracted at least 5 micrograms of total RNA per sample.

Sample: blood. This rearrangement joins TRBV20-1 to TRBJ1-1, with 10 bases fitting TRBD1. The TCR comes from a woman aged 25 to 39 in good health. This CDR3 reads CSAPKKDRGSWHTEAFF. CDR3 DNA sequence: TGCAGTGCACCGAAGAAGGACAGGGGGTCGTGGCACACTGAAGCTTTCTTT.